The T cell receptor beta chain described here comes from a study of control samples from healthy donors and cancer patients. Some clones are missing from TCRdb's copy, which holds only in-frame ones; the method was immunoSEQ multiplex PCR. The repertoire includes 95,000 to 150,000 clones, 85% to 95% of them detected once, and less than 0.65% sits in the top ten. Trimming shortened V by 2 bases and J by 2 bases, and 10 bases separated the two germline ends. The CDR3 extends over 15 amino acids. The germline V gene encodes CDR1 MDHEN and CDR2 SYDVKM. Source material: PBMCs. The V gene is TRBV28, the J gene TRBJ1-3, with D perhaps TRBD1 (5 bases). The TCR was taken from an elderly man with head and neck cancer. CDR3 in amino acids: CASSLPGRTGNTIYF. CDR3 bases: TGTGCCAGCAGTTTACCAGGGAGGACTGGAAACACCATATATTTT.